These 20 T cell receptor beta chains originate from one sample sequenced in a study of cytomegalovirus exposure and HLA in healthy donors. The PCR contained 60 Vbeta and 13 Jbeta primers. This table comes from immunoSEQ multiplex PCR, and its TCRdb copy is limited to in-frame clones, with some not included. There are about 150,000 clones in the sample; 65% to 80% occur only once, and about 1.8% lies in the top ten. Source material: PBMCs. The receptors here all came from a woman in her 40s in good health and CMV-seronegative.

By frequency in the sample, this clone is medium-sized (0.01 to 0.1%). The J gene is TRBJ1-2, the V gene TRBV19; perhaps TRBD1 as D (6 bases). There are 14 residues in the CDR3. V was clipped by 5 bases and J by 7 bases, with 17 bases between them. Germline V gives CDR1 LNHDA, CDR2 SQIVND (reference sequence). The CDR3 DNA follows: TGTGCCAGTAGTCCCCAGGGGAACTTCCTTGGCTACACCTTC. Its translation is CASSPQGNFLGYTF. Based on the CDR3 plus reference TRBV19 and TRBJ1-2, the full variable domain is DGGITQSPKYLFRKEGQNVTLSCEQNLNHDAMYWYRQDPGQGLRLIYYSQIVNDFQKGDIAEGYSVSREKKESFPLTVTSAQKNPTAFYLCASSPQGNFLGYTFGSGTRLTVV.

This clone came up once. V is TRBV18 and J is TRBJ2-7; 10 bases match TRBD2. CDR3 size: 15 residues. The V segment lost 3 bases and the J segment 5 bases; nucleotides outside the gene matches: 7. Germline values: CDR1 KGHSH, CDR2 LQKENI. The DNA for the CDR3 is TGTGCCAGCTCACCGGTACTAGCGGGAAGGAACGAGCAGTACTTC. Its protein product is CASSPVLAGRNEQYF.

The CDR3 is CASSLATSGGYEQYF. In nucleotides, the CDR3 is TGTGCCAGCAGCTTGGCCACGTCAGGGGGATACGAGCAGTACTTC. The chain employs TRBV5-6 and TRBJ2-7; 7 bases fit TRBD1. With V trimmed by 0 bases and J by 4 bases, 7 bases remained unmatched. Germline loops: CDR1 SGHDT, CDR2 YYEEEE. The CDR3 runs to 15 residues.

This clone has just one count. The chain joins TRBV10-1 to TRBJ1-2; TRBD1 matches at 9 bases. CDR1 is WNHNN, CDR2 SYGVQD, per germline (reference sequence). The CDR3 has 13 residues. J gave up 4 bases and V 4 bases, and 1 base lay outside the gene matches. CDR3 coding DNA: TGCGCCAGCAGTGGGACAGGGGTCTATGGCTACACCTTC. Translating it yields CASSGTGVYGYTF.

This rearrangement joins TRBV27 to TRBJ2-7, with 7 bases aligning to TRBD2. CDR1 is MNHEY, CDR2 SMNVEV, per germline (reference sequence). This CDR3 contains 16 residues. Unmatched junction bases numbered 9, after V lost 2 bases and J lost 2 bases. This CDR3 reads CASSLTAGDLTYEQYF. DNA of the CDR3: TGTGCCAGCAGTTTAACTGCGGGAGACCTAACCTACGAGCAGTACTTC.

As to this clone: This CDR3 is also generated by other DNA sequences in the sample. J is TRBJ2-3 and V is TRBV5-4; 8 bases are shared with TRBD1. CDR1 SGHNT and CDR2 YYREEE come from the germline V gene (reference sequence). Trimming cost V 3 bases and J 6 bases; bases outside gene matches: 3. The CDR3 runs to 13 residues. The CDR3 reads CASSSQGADTQYF. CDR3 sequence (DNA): TGTGCCAGCAGCTCTCAGGGGGCGGATACGCAGTATTTT.

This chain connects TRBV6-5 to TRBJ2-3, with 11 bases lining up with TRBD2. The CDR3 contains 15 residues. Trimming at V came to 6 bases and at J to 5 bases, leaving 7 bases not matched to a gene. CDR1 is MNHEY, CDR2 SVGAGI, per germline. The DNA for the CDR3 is TGTGCCAGCAGCCAGGGACTAGCGGAACAAGATACGCAGTATTTT. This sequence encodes CASSQGLAEQDTQYF.

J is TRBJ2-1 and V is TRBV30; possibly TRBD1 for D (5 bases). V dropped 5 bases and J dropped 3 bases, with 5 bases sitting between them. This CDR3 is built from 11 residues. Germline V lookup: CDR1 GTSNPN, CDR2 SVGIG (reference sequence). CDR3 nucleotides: TGTGCCTGGGACAGCTACAATGAGCAGTTCTTC. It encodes CAWDSYNEQFF.

The CDR3 sequence is CASSLGIGQGNSPLHF. In DNA form, the CDR3 reads TGTGCCAGCAGCTTAGGCATAGGACAGGGTAATTCACCCCTCCACTTT. This chain links TRBV7-9 with TRBJ1-6, with 8 bases lining up with TRBD1. The CDR3 loop spans 16 amino acids. Germline V gene lookup returns CDR1 SEHNR and CDR2 FQNEAQ (reference sequence). The ends lost 1 base at V and 6 bases at J; junction bases unmatched: 5.

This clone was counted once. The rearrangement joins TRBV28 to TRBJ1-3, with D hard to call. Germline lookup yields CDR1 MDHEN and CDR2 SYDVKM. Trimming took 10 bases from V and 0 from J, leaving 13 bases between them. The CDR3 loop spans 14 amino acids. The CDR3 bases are TGTGCCATCCGGCGGGGAGACTCTGGAAACACCATATATTTT. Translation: CAIRRGDSGNTIYF.

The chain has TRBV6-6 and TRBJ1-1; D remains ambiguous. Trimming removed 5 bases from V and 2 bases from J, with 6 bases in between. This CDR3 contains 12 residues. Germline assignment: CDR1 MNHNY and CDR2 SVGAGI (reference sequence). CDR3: CASSKTNTEAFF. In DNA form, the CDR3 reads TGTGCCAGCAGTAAAACTAACACTGAAGCTTTCTTT.

The DNA of the CDR3 is TGTGCCAGCAGCGCCCTAGCGATCCCCTACAATGAGCAGTTCTTC. This translates into CASSALAIPYNEQFF. The chain employs TRBV9 and TRBJ2-1; perhaps TRBD2 as D (6 bases). The CDR3 totals 15 residues. Germline V gives CDR1 SGDLS, CDR2 YYNGEE. V was shortened by 3 bases and J by 2 bases, with 12 bases between the two germline ends.

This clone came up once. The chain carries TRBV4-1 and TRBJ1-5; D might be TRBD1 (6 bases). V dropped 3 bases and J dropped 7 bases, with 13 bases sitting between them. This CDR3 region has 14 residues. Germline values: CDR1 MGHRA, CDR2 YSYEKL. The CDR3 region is CASSQATGSQPQHF. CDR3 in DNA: TGCGCCAGCAGCCAGGCCACAGGGAGCCAGCCCCAGCATTTT.

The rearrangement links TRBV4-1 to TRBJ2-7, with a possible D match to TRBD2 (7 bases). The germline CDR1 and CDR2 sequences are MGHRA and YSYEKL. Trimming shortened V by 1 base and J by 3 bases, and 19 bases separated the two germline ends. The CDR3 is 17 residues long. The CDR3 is CASSQVVGGGRFYEQYF. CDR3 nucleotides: TGCGCCAGCAGCCAAGTCGTGGGGGGCGGGAGATTCTACGAGCAGTACTTC.

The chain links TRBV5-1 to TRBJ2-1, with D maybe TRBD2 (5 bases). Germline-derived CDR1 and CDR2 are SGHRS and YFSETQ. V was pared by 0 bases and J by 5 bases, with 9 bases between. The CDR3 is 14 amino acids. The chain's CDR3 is CASSLVQTNNEQFF. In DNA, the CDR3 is TGCGCCAGCAGCTTGGTTCAGACTAACAATGAGCAGTTCTTC.

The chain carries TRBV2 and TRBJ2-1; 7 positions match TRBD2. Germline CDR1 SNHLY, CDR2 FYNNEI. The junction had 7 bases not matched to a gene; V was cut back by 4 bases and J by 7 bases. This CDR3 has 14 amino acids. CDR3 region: CASSVRAGTNEQFF. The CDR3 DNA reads TGTGCCAGCAGTGTTCGAGCGGGGACGAATGAGCAGTTCTTC.

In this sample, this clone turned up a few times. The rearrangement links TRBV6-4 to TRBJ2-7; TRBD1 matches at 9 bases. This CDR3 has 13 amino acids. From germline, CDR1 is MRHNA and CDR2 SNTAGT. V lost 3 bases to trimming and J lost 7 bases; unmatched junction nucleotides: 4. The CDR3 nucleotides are TGTGCCAGCAGTGAAGGGACAGGGAGGGAGCAGTACTTC. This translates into CASSEGTGREQYF.

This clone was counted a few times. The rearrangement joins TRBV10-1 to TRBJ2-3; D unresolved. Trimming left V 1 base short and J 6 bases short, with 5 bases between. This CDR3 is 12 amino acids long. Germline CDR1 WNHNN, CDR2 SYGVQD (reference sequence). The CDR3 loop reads CASSEFVDTQYF. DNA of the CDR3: TGCGCCAGCAGTGAGTTCGTGGATACGCAGTATTTT.

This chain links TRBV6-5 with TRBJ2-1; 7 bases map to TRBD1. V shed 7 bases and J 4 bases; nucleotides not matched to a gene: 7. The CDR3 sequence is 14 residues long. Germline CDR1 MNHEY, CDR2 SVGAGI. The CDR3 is CASKTRDRYNEQFF. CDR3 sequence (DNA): TGTGCCAGCAAAACGAGGGACAGATACAATGAGCAGTTCTTC.

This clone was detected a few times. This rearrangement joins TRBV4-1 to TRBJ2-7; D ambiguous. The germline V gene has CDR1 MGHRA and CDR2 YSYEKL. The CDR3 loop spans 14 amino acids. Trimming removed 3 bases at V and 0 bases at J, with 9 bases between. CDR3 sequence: CASSQNTGSYEQYF. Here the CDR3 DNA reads TGCGCCAGCAGCCAGAATACGGGCTCCTACGAGCAGTACTTC.